A selection of T cell receptor beta chains follows, all from one sample in a study of shared clonotypes between healthy human individuals. The assay was immunoSEQ multiplex PCR, and TCRdb's table has in-frame clones only and misses some. The sample contains about 1.1 million clones, approximately 75% of which appear only once. Sequenced input: memory CD4+ T cells from PBMCs. The receptors derive from a man younger than 30 in good health. Some clones in this sample may be carry-over from other donors' samples. Each CDR3 is given with its conserved first and last residue. The D gene is left open where the match is weak.

>TRBD1|15|TRBV18|TRBJ2-2
CASSPDRGQAGELFF
>-|12|TRBV6-5|TRBJ1-1
CASSSENTEAFF
>TRBD2|14|TRBV28|TRBJ2-7
CASSDSSGTYEQYF
>TRBD1|13|TRBV30|TRBJ2-7
CAWGTGGRYEQYF
>-|13|TRBV4-2|TRBJ2-1
CASSQAGVGEQFF
>-|11|TRBV6-5|TRBJ2-5
CASSYLQTQYF
>TRBD1|15|TRBV6-5|TRBJ1-3
CASSPGQGEQHTIYF
>-|16|TRBV5-1|TRBJ2-2
CASSLAGGLNTGELFF
>-|17|TRBV14|TRBJ1-3
CASRPTFTAINGNTIYF
>-|15|TRBV7-2|TRBJ1-6
CASSPHGDNNSPLHF
>-|14|TRBV7-9|TRBJ1-2
CASSPTGGRGGYTF
>-|16|TRBV15|TRBJ2-1
CATSRDYTGSYNEQFF
>-|14|TRBV9|TRBJ1-4
CASSVGLRNEKLFF
>-|13|TRBV7-2|TRBJ2-3
CASSLSRLDTQYF
>-|14|TRBV2|TRBJ2-2
CASIRGENTGELFF
>-|16|TRBV6-5|TRBJ2-1
CASSFGVASSYNEQFF
>TRBD2|16|TRBV6-6|TRBJ2-5
CASSDPGTSGLGTQYF
>TRBD2|15|TRBV7-2|TRBJ2-7
CASNLRAGANYEQYF
>-|15|TRBV9|TRBJ1-1
CASTGQGGANTEAFF
>-|15|TRBV11-2|TRBJ2-7
CASSAPGRRPYEQYF
>TRBD1|14|TRBV28|TRBJ2-7
CASSRYDRGHEQYF
>-|11|TRBV30|TRBJ1-2
CAWSAGDGYTF
>-|13|TRBV27|TRBJ1-4
CASRRGGREKLFF
>-|18|TRBV2|TRBJ2-2
CASTREGQAAGLPGELFF
>-|17|TRBV28|TRBJ1-3
CASSPPGSARLGNTIYF
>TRBD1|14|TRBV27|TRBJ2-1
CASAHRGRYNEQFF
>-|16|TRBV6-5|TRBJ2-1
CASSYRMSGVSNEQFF
>-|15|TRBV18|TRBJ2-6
CASSPPIAGANVLTF
>-|14|TRBV27|TRBJ2-6
CASSLGSGANVLTF
>-|13|TRBV6-5|TRBJ1-1
CASSDVMNTEAFF
>-|12|TRBV28|TRBJ2-7
CASSLRYGEQYF
>-|15|TRBV4-1|TRBJ1-5
CASSQVDSGDQPQHF
>-|15|TRBV5-4|TRBJ2-7
CASSPKGPSVYEQYF
>-|15|TRBV27|TRBJ2-7
CASSRTPSGVHEQYF
>-|15|TRBV27|TRBJ2-3
CASSPFGLSTDTQYF
>TRBD2|14|TRBV5-6|TRBJ2-1
CASNEAGGENEQFF
>TRBD1|16|TRBV4-3|TRBJ1-4
CASSQDPQGANEKLFF
>-|14|TRBV5-1|TRBJ2-7
CASSPTGLSYEQYF
>-|13|TRBV19|TRBJ2-3
CASTEGSTDTQYF
>TRBD2|16|TRBV18|TRBJ2-2
CASSPWTSGNTGELFF
>-|13|TRBV6-4|TRBJ2-1
CASSERPRSEQFF
>-|11|TRBV28|TRBJ2-5
CASTLDGTQYF
>-|13|TRBV19|TRBJ1-2
CASSIRENYGYTF
>-|13|TRBV1|TRBJ2-7
CTSSQGISYEQYF
>-|15|TRBV6-1|TRBJ2-7
CASSPNRDGAYEQYF